The sample holds a few counts of the clone carrying this T cell receptor (beta chain). Its matching antigen is unknown. These data belong to a study of blood T cells in healthy people across ages. General observations from the study: It was found that TCR beta diversity correlated strongly with the percentage of naive T cells. Bulk PBMC profiling left naive and antigen-experienced comparisons inconclusive.

The CDR3 is 15 amino acids. The V and J ends lost 1 base and 9 bases, in that order; junction bases with no gene match: 9. Germline V CDR1 and CDR2: SGHKS, YYEKEE (reference sequence). The use of a sample-barcoded 5' primer and a J-beta primer mix characterized a second PCR of roughly 6 to 12 cycles. Researchers report that a template-switch adaptor with 12 random nucleotides tagged each cDNA molecule. Paired-end reads containing CDR3 totaled no fewer than 2.5 million for each sample. TCRdb re-derived calls from the 5' RACE reads in MiXCR, one entry per CDR3 protein. The sample lists about 1.7 million distinct CDR3 sequences, 25% to 30% occurring once.

This rearrangement joins TRBV5-5 to TRBJ2-1; 8 positions match TRBD1. The origin of this receptor is a woman between 25 and 40 years old in good health. Sequencing was performed on blood. The CDR3 DNA reads TGTGCCAGCAGCTTGATGGACAGGGTGGTGGTTGAGCAGTTCTTC. Its translation: CASSLMDRVVVEQFF.